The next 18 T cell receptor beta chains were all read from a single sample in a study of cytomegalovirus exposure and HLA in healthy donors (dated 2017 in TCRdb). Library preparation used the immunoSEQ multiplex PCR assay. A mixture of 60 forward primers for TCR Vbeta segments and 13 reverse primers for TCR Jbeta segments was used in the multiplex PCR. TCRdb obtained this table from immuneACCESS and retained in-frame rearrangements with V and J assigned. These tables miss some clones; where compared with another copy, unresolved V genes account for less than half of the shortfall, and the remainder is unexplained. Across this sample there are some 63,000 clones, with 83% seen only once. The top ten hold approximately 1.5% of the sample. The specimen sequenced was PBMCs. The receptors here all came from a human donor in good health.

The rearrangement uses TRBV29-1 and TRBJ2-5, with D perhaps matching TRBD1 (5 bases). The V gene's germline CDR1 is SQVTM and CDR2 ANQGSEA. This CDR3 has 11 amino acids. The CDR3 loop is CTGALQETQYF. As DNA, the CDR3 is TGCACTGGGGCCTTACAAGAGACCCAGTACTTC.

CDR3 protein: CASSAFGASQGLAGLRSYNEQFF. CDR3 coding DNA: TGTGCCAGCAGCGCCTTCGGGGCCTCCCAAGGACTAGCGGGACTTCGCTCCTACAATGAGCAGTTCTTC. The chain combines TRBV21-1 with TRBJ2-1; TRBD2, the table's D call, was not compared with the DNA. TRBV21-1 is recorded as a pseudogene. The CDR3 covers 23 residues.

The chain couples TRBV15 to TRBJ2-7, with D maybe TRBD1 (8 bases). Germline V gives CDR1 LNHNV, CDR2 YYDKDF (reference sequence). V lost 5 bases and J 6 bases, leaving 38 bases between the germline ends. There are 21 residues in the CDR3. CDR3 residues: CATSAGFRDRLRAGVGPEQYF. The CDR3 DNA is TGTGCCACCAGCGCCGGATTCCGGGACAGGCTGCGGGCGGGAGTCGGGCCCGAGCAGTACTTC.

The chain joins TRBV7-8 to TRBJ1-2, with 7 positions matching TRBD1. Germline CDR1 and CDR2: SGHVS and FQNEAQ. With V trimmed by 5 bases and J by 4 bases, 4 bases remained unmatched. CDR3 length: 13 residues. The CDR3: CASSRDRSYGYTF. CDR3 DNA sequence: TGTGCCAGCAGCCGGGACAGAAGCTATGGCTACACCTTC.

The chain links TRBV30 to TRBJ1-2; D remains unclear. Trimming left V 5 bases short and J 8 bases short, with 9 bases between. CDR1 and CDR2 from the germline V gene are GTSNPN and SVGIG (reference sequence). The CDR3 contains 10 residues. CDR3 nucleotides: TGTGCCTGGGGGAGGATCGGCTACACCTTC. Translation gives CAWGRIGYTF.

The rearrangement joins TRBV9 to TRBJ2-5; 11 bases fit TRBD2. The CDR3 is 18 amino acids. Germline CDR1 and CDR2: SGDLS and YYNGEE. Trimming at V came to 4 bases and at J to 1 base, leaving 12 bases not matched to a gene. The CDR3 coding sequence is TGTGCCAGCAGCCCGACGTCGGGGACTAGCGGTTTCCAAGAGACCCAGTACTTC. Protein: CASSPTSGTSGFQETQYF.

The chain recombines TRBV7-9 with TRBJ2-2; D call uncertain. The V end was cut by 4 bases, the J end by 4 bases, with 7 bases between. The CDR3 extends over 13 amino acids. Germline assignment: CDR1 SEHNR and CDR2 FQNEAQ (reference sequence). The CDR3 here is CASSYFSTGELFF. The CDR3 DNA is TGTGCCAGCAGCTACTTTAGCACCGGGGAGCTGTTTTTT.

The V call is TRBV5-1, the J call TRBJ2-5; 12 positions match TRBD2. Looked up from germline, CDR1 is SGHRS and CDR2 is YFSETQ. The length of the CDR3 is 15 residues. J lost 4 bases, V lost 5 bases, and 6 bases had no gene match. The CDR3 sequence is CASRQGGLAGETQYF. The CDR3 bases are TGCGCCAGCAGGCAAGGGGGACTAGCGGGAGAGACCCAGTACTTC. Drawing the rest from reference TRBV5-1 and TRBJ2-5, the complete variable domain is KAGVTQTPRYLIKTRGQQVTLSCSPISGHRSVSWYQQTPGQGLQFLFEYFSETQRNKGNFPGRFSGRQFSNSRSEMNVSTLELGDSALYLCASRQGGLAGETQYFGPGTRLLVL.

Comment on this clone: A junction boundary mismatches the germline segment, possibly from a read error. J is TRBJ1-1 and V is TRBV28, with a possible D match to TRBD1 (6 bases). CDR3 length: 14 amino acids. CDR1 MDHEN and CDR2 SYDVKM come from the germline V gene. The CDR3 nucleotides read TGTGCCAGCTCCACCTACAGGGCAGACACTGGAGCTTTCTTT. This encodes CASSTYRADTGAFF.

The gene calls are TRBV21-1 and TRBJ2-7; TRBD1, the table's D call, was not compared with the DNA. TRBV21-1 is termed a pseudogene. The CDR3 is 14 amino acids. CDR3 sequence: CASSKEPGKREQYF. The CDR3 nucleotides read TGTGCCAGCAGCAAAGAGCCAGGGAAACGCGAGCAGTACTTC.

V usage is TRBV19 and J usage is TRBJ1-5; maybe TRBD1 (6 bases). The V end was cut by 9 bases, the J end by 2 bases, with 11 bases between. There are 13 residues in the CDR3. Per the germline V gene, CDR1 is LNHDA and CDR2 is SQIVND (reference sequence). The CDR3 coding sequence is TGTGCCAGCAACAGGGAGCGCAATCAGCCCCAGCATTTT. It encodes CASNRERNQPQHF.

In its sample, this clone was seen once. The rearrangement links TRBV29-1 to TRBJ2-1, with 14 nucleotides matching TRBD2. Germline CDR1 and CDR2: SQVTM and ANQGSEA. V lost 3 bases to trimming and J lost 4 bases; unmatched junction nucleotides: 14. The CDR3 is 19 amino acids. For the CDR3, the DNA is TGCAGCGTTGAGTCGTACCGGGGACTAGCGGGAGAGGTATACAATGAGCAGTTCTTC. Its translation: CSVESYRGLAGEVYNEQFF.

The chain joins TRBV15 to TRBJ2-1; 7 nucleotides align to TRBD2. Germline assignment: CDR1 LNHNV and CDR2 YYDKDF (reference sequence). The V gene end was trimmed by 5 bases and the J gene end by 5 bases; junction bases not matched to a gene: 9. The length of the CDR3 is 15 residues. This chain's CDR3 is CATSGLGAPNNEQFF. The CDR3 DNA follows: TGTGCCACCAGCGGACTAGGGGCCCCTAACAATGAGCAGTTCTTC.

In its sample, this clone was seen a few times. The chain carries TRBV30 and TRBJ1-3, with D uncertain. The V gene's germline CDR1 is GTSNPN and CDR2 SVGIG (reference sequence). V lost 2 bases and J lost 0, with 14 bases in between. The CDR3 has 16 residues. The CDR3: CAWSNRQRSSGNTIYF. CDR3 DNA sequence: TGTGCCTGGAGTAATCGGCAGCGGAGCTCTGGAAACACCATATATTTT.

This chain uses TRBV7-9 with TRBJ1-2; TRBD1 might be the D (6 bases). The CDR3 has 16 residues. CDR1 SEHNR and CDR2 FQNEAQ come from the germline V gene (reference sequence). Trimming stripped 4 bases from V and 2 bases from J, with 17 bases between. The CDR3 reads CASSSPGAGANYGYTF. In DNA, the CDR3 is TGTGCCAGCAGCTCCCCCGGGGCGGGGGCGAACTATGGCTACACCTTC.

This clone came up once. CDR3 coding DNA: TGTGCCAGCTCACTAAACGCGGGAGACACCGGGGAGCTGTTTTTT. Encoded protein: CASSLNAGDTGELFF. This sequence joins TRBV18 and TRBJ2-2, with TRBD2 identical over 7 bases. V shed 4 bases and J 3 bases; nucleotides not matched to a gene: 5. The germline CDR1 and CDR2 sequences are KGHSH and LQKENI. The CDR3 is made up of 15 amino acids.

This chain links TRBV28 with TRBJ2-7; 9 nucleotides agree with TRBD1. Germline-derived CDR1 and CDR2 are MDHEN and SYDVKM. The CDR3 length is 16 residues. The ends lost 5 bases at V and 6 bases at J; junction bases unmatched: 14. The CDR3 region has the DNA TGTGCCAGCAGTACGTCCGGGACAGGGATATTTGCCGAGCAGTACTTC. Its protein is CASSTSGTGIFAEQYF.

In DNA form, the CDR3 reads TGCGCCAGCAGTGGACAGGGGACAAGCGAGCAGTTCTTC. This codes for CASSGQGTSEQFF. This chain uses TRBV5-1 with TRBJ2-1; 9 bases are a match to TRBD1. This CDR3 contains 13 residues. In germline, CDR1 is SGHRS, CDR2 YFSETQ. J was trimmed by 10 bases and V by 5 bases; bases with no gene match: 7.